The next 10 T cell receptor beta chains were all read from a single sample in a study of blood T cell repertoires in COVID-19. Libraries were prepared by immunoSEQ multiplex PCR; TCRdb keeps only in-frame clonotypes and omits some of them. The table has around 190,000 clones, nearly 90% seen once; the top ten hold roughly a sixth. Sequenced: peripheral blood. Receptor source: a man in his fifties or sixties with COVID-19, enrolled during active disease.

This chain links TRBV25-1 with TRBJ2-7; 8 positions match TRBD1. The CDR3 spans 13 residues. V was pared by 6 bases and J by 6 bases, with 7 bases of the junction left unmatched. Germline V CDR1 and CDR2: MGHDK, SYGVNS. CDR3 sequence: CASRSWTGFEQYF. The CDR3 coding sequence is TGTGCCAGCAGGAGCTGGACAGGGTTCGAGCAGTACTTC.

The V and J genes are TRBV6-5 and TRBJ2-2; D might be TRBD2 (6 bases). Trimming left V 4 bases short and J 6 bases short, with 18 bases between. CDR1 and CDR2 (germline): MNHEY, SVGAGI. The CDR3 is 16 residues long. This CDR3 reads CASSSLMGGSPGELFF. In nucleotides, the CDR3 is TGTGCCAGCAGTTCTTTAATGGGGGGAAGTCCCGGGGAGCTGTTTTTT.

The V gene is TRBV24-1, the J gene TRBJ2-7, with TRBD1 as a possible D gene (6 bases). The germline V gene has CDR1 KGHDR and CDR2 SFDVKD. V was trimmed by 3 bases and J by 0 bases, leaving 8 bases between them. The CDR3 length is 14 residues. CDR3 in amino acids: CATSDTGNSYEQYF. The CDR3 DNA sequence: TGTGCCACCAGTGATACAGGGAACTCCTACGAGCAGTACTTC.

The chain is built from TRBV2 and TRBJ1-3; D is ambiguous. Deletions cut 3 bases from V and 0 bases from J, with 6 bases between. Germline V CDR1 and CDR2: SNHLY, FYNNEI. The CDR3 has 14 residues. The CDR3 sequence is CASSERFSGNTIYF. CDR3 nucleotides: TGTGCCAGCAGTGAGCGGTTCTCTGGAAACACCATATATTTT.

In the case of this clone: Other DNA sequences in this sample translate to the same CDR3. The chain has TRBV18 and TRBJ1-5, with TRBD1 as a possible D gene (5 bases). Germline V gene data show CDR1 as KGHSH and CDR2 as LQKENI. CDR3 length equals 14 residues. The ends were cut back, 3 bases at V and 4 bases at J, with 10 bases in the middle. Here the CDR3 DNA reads TGTGCCAGCTCACCGGGCGGGGGTAATCAGCCCCAGCATTTT. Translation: CASSPGGGNQPQHF.

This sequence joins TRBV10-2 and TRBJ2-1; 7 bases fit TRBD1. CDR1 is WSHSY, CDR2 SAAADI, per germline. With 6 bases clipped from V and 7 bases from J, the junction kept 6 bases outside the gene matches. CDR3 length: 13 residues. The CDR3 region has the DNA TGCGCCAGCAGACGACAGGGACCAAATGAGCAGTTCTTC. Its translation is CASRRQGPNEQFF.

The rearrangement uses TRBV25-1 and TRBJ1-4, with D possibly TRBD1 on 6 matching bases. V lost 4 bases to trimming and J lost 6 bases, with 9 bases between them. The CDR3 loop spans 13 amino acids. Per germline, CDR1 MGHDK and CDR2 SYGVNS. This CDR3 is CASSGGTYEKLFF. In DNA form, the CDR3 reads TGTGCCAGCAGTGGGGGGACATATGAAAAACTGTTTTTT.

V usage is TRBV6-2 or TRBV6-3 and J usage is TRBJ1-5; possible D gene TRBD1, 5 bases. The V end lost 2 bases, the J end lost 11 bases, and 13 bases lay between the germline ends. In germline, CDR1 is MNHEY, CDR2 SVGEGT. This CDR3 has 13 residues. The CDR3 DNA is TGTGCCAGCAGTTACGGGGACTGGGGGGCCCAGCATTTT. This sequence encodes CASSYGDWGAQHF.

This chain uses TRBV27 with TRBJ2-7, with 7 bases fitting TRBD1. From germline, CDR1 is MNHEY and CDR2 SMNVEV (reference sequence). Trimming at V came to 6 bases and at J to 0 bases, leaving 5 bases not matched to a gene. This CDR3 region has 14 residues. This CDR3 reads CASRSTGPSYEQYF. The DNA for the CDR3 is TGTGCCAGCAGATCGACAGGGCCCTCCTACGAGCAGTACTTC.

The CDR3 bases are TGTGCCAGCAGCGTAGGTCAAGCGGGGGGGTACCAAGAGACCCAGTACTTC. This sequence encodes CASSVGQAGGYQETQYF. The rearrangement links TRBV9 to TRBJ2-5, with TRBD2 matching 10 bases. There are 17 residues in the CDR3. After removal of 0 bases from V and 0 bases from J, the junction contained 5 bases not matched to a gene. The V gene's germline CDR1 is SGDLS and CDR2 YYNGEE.